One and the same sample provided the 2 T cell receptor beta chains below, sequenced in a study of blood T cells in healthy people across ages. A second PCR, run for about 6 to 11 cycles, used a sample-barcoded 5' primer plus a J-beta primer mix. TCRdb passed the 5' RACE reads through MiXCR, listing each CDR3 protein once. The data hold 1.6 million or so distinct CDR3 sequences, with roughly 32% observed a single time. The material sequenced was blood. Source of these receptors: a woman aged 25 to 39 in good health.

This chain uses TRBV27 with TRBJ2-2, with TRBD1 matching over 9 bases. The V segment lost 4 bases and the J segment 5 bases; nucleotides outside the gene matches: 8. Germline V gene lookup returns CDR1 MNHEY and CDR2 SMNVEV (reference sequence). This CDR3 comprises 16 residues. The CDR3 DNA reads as TGTGCCAGCAGTTACTGGGGACAGGGAGGGACCGGGGAGCTGTTTTTT. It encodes CASSYWGQGGTGELFF.

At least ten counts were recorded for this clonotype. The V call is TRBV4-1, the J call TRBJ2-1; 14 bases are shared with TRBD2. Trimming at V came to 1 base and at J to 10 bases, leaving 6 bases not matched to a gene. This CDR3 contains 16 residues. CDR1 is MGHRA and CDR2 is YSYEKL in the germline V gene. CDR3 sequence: CASSQVGGLAGAEQFF. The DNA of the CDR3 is TGCGCCAGCAGCCAAGTTGGGGGACTAGCGGGAGCCGAGCAGTTCTTC.